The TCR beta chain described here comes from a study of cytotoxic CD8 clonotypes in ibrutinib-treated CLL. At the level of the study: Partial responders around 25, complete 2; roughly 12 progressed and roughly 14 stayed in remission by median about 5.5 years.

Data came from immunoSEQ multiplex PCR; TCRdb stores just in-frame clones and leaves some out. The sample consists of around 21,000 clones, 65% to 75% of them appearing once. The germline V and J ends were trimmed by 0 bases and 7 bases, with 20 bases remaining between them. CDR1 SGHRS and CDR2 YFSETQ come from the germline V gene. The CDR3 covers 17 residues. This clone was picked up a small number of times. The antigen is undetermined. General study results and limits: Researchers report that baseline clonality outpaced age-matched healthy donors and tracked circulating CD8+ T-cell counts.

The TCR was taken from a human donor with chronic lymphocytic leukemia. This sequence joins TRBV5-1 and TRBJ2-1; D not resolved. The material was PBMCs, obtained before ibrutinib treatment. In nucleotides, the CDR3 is TGCGCCAGCAGCTTGGCTCCGTTGCGGAACCTAGGGAATGAGCAGTTCTTC. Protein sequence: CASSLAPLRNLGNEQFF.